This T cell receptor beta chain was found in a study of shared clonotypes between healthy human individuals (dated by TCRdb to 2018 to 2020). Study-level background: The cohort comprised two women and a few men aged 18 to 49 years. For each donor, CD4 naive and CD4 memory were each run on three plates, CD8 naive on two plates, and CD8 memory on one plate. Blood TCR repertoires of roughly 5 healthy adults were deeply sequenced to estimate repertoire size and the extent of clonotype sharing between individuals. To increase sequencing depth and limit assay-specific biases, TCR repertoire library preparation and sequencing were carried out by different laboratories using diverse techniques. Between about 0.85 and 8.9 billion PBMCs per donor were obtained by leukapheresis.

About this clone: What this receptor recognizes is not known. There are no base qualities to consult, and no much larger clone falls within one base.

Donors were healthy HIV-negative adults with no recently reported acute infections or vaccinations. Every donor was a Caucasian adult living in Nashville, Tennessee, USA. CD4+ T cells were enriched through magnetic negative selection, after which naive cells were positively selected on CD45RA and the remaining negative fraction served as the memory subset. Blood was obtained by leukapheresis, after which PBMCs were separated by Ficoll-Histopaque density gradient centrifugation and cryopreserved in liquid nitrogen vapor phase. Analytical flow cytometry was used to check the purity and quantity of every magnetically sorted T cell population. Genomic DNA was isolated from every sorted fraction and measured by UV absorbance on a Nanodrop 2000c. The investigation overall reported the following: Naive subsets generally had larger estimated clonotype richness than memory subsets. Rarefaction of sorted-subset datasets indicated incomplete sequencing despite the large sequencing depth. Sampling was restricted to blood, and TCR repertoires in tissue are likely to differ from TCR repertoires in blood. The genetic and exposure-history diversity represented was limited by the small number of donors. About 5% of naive CD4, around 3.6% of naive CD8, roughly 2.5% of memory CD4, and about 0.4% of memory CD8 clonotypes were shared across a few donors. Pairwise subsampling indicated that sequencing depth was expected to affect the degree of clonotype sharing among donors. Compared with non-shared clonotypes, clonotypes shared by all four sorted-subset donors had higher generation probabilities.

The CDR3 runs 15 residues from the cysteine to the phenylalanine. Only the CDR3 DNA stays, 45 bases, in frame from base 1. V is pruned by 0 bases and J by 5 bases, leaving 5 bases of the junction without a gene match. CDR1 SGHRS and CDR2 YFSETQ are derived from the germline V gene. Using the deep immunoSEQ assay, TCR CDR3 regions were amplified from genomic DNA by multiplex PCR. Extracted genomic DNA from each cell subset was spread evenly across all wells of several immunoSEQ 96-well plates, with each plate serving as a replicate. For sorted subsets, approximately 200 ng of genomic DNA, equivalent to tens of thousands of T cell genomes, went into each replicate PCR. The purified libraries were quantified using a Qubit 3.0 fluorometer, sized with a Bioanalyzer 2100, and then quantified again using the KAPA Library Quantification kit. A separate single-read 150-cycle Illumina NextSeq 550 flow cell was used to sequence each immunoSEQ 96-well plate. Under the source paper's analysis protocol: The immunoSEQ output contained only junctional sequences without quality scores, so filtering could not match that applied to full-length reads. To assign V/J genes and CDR3, sequences were annotated using PyIR, a Python wrapper for IgBLAST v1.9, with IMGT germline references. Reads were removed for weak V/J assignments (E-value above 1e-6), missing CDR3, stop codons, out-of-frame junctions, or ambiguous translated residues. V3J clonotypes were defined by identical inferred V gene, J gene, and CDR3 amino acid sequence. To compute the percentage overlap between repertoires, the number of shared unique clonotypes was divided by the size of the smaller repertoire. Repertoire richness was assessed with RTK rarefaction, the Chao1 estimator, and Recon v2.1 estimates of unobserved clonotypes. Generation probabilities were computed with OLGA for all TCRbeta clonotypes obtained by the gDNA method from a few donors. TCRdb obtained this table from immuneACCESS and retained in-frame rearrangements with V and J assigned. These tables miss some clones; where compared with another copy, unresolved V genes account for less than half of the shortfall, and the remainder is unexplained. The DNA was the basis for D and trimming; V, J and clone size are from that table. This sample is represented by roughly 2.5 million clones; roughly 92% of them were singletons. The ten top clones hold under 0.15% of the sample.

The clonotype was recovered from a man younger than 35 in good health. This receptor chain uses TRBV5-1 and TRBJ2-7; 10 bases in between match TRBD2. Sample: naive CD4+ T cells sorted from blood. The sample's cell subset or site label, decoded: CD45RA+ positively selected. The encoded CDR3 is CASSLASGGPHEQYF. The bases read TGCGCCAGCAGCTTGGCTAGCGGGGGCCCCCACGAGCAGTACTTC.